This paragraph covers one TCR beta chain sequence. The data stem from a study of blood T cell repertoires in COVID-19. The data were produced by immunoSEQ multiplex PCR, yet TCRdb's version contains in-frame clones alone and is incomplete. The table has about 150,000 clones, around 80% seen once. The germline V and J ends were trimmed by 0 bases and 5 bases, with 7 bases remaining between them. The CDR3 runs to 13 residues. Germline CDR1 KGHSH, CDR2 LQKENI. Input material: PBMCs or T cells enriched from blood (not recorded which). The chain is built from TRBV18 and TRBJ2-5; no clear D gene. The source is a woman aged 50 to 60 who had recovered from COVID-19. As DNA, the CDR3 is TGTGCCAGCTCACCACCGACCGGGGAGACCCAGTACTTC. It translates to CASSPPTGETQYF.